A single sample gave rise to the 26 T cell receptor beta chains below, sequenced in a study of OX40 agonist ivuxolimab in advanced cancers. Profiled with immunoSEQ multiplex PCR; TCRdb holds only in-frame clones, not every one. The sample carries about 76,000 clones, approximately 92% recorded once. The sequenced sample was CD4+ or CD8+ T cells sorted from blood, obtained in a trial of the OX40 agonist ivuxolimab. All receptors come from an adult with an advanced solid tumor such as melanoma, head and neck, liver or kidney cancer.

The chain carries TRBV7-9 and TRBJ2-7; no clear D gene. The CDR3 has 15 residues. V was shortened by 5 bases and J by 7 bases, with 21 bases between the two germline ends. CDR1 and CDR2 (germline): SEHNR, FQNEAQ (reference sequence). The CDR3 nucleotides read TGTGCCAGCAGCGGCCGGTCACGGCCTACTTATGAGCAGTACGTC. Translation: CASSGRSRPTYEQYV.

The gene calls are TRBV7-3 and TRBJ2-1, with 10 bases aligning to TRBD2. This CDR3 region has 15 residues. Germline lookup yields CDR1 SGHTA and CDR2 FQGTGA. The ends lost 2 bases at V and 10 bases at J; junction bases unmatched: 8. CDR3 DNA: TGTGCCAGCAGCTTAGGAGCGGGAGGGTCAGGAGAGCAGTTCTTC. Translation gives CASSLGAGGSGEQFF. Drawing the rest from reference TRBV7-3 and TRBJ2-1, the complete variable domain is GAGVSQTPSNKVTEKGKYVELRCDPISGHTALYWYRQSLGQGPEFLIYFQGTGAADDSGLPNDRFFAVRPEGSVSTLKIQRTERGDSAVYLCASSLGAGGSGEQFFGPGTRLTVL.

The V call is TRBV27, the J call TRBJ1-5; D call uncertain. The germline V and J ends were trimmed by 5 bases and 6 bases, with 17 bases remaining between them. Germline loops: CDR1 MNHEY, CDR2 SMNVEV (reference sequence). The CDR3 is made up of 15 amino acids. CDR3 nucleotides: TGTGCCAGCAGTAAAGAGGGTTCCGCTGGTCAGCCCCAGCATTTT. Translated: CASSKEGSAGQPQHF.

The V call is TRBV4-2, the J call TRBJ2-3; 12 bases are shared with TRBD2. J was trimmed by 0 bases and V by 1 base; bases with no gene match: 5. The germline V gene encodes CDR1 LGHNA and CDR2 YNFKEQ. This CDR3 comprises 18 residues. The CDR3 reads CASSQGWTSGISTDTQYF. CDR3 sequence (DNA): TGTGCCAGCAGCCAAGGATGGACTAGCGGGATTAGCACAGATACGCAGTATTTT.

This clone has more than one count but fewer than ten. This sequence joins TRBV9 and TRBJ2-1; TRBD2 matches 7 bases. This CDR3 has 15 amino acids. The germline gives CDR1 SGDLS, CDR2 YYNGEE. With 3 bases clipped from V and 4 bases from J, the junction kept 7 bases outside the gene matches. The CDR3: CASSARLAAYNEQFF. DNA of the CDR3: TGTGCCAGCAGCGCCCGTCTAGCGGCTTACAATGAGCAGTTCTTC.

This sequence joins TRBV18 and TRBJ1-4, with D hard to call. Trimming removed 1 base from V and 5 bases from J, with 5 bases in between. The CDR3 sequence is 13 residues long. Per the germline V gene, CDR1 is KGHSH and CDR2 is LQKENI. In nucleotides, the CDR3 is TGTGCCAGCTCACCACTCGTAAATGAAAAACTGTTTTTT. This translates into CASSPLVNEKLFF.

The V call is TRBV5-1, the J call TRBJ2-5; a weak D match, TRBD2 (5 bases). The length of the CDR3 is 14 residues. Per germline, CDR1 SGHRS and CDR2 YFSETQ. V was clipped by 4 bases and J by 1 base, with 11 bases between them. The CDR3 sequence: CASSQDSLQETQYF. Written as DNA, the CDR3 is TGCGCCAGCAGCCAGGACTCCCTCCAAGAGACCCAGTACTTC.

This chain uses TRBV20-1 with TRBJ1-2, with 7 bases fitting TRBD1. Per the germline V gene, CDR1 is DFQATT and CDR2 is SNEGSKA (reference sequence). V was clipped by 3 bases and J by 12 bases; unmatched bases: 7. The CDR3 sequence is 11 residues long. CDR3 nucleotides: TGCAGTGCTAGGGTTGACAGGGATCACACCTTC. Residues: CSARVDRDHTF.

The gene calls are TRBV6-6 and TRBJ2-7, with TRBD2 identical over 7 bases. Germline lookup yields CDR1 MNHNY and CDR2 SVGAGI (reference sequence). This CDR3 spans 13 amino acids. V was pared by 8 bases and J by 4 bases, with 8 bases of the junction left unmatched. CDR3 amino acids: CASLGRERYEQYF. CDR3 nucleotide sequence: TGTGCCAGCTTGGGGCGGGAGAGGTACGAGCAGTACTTC.

The chain combines TRBV5-4 with TRBJ2-2; unclear D gene. The V end lost 4 bases, the J end lost 0 bases, and 16 bases lay between the germline ends. Germline V gene lookup returns CDR1 SGHNT and CDR2 YYREEE (reference sequence). This CDR3 contains 17 residues. This CDR3 reads CASSDTTSAPNTGELFF. In nucleotides, the CDR3 is TGTGCCAGCAGCGATACCACGAGCGCTCCGAACACCGGGGAGCTGTTTTTT.

V gene TRBV28 combines with J gene TRBJ1-5; 12 positions match TRBD1. CDR3 length: 16 residues. Unmatched junction bases numbered 9, after V lost 6 bases and J lost 6 bases. Germline CDR1 MDHEN, CDR2 SYDVKM. CDR3 amino acids: CASSLGGQGAGQPQHF. The DNA for the CDR3 is TGTGCCAGCAGCCTAGGGGGACAGGGGGCGGGTCAGCCCCAGCATTTT.

J is TRBJ1-2 and V is TRBV2; D unresolved. From germline, CDR1 is SNHLY and CDR2 FYNNEI. The CDR3 is 14 residues long. Trimming took 8 bases from V and 7 from J, leaving 20 bases between them. In nucleotides, the CDR3 is TGTGCCAGCTTGCTCCAGGCGAACTATGGTGGCTACACCTTC. Its protein product is CASLLQANYGGYTF.

The rearrangement joins TRBV2 to TRBJ1-1; 8 bases agree with TRBD1. From germline, CDR1 is SNHLY and CDR2 FYNNEI. The CDR3 runs 12 residues. V was clipped by 7 bases and J by 5 bases; unmatched bases: 3. The chain's CDR3 is CASKGDRTEAFF. CDR3 sequence (DNA): TGTGCCAGCAAGGGGGACAGGACTGAAGCTTTCTTT.

This chain links TRBV5-1 with TRBJ2-5; D remains unclear. Trimming shortened V by 0 bases and J by 5 bases, and 8 bases separated the two germline ends. Germline V CDR1 and CDR2: SGHRS, YFSETQ. The CDR3 is made up of 13 amino acids. The CDR3 sequence: CASSLVFSETQYF. DNA for the CDR3: TGCGCCAGCAGCTTGGTTTTCTCGGAGACCCAGTACTTC.

This chain joins TRBV10-3 and TRBJ2-2, with 12 bases identical to TRBD2. The CDR3 is 15 residues long. J lost 6 bases, V lost 3 bases, and 2 bases had no gene match. Germline CDR1 reads ENHRY; CDR2 reads SYGVKD. DNA for the CDR3: TGTGCCATCAGTGAACTAGCGGGAGGTCCCGGGGAGCTGTTTTTT. This translates into CAISELAGGPGELFF.

V gene TRBV30 combines with J gene TRBJ1-2, with D unclear. From germline, CDR1 is GTSNPN and CDR2 SVGIG (reference sequence). Trimming pared 1 base from V and 4 bases from J, leaving 7 bases between. The CDR3 extends over 12 amino acids. CDR3 amino acids: CAWSESFYGYTF. CDR3 DNA: TGTGCCTGGAGTGAAAGTTTCTATGGCTACACCTTC.

This rearrangement joins TRBV7-3 to TRBJ2-1; 7 bases map to TRBD2. This CDR3 comprises 14 residues. Looked up from germline, CDR1 is SGHTA and CDR2 is FQGTGA. V was pared by 5 bases and J by 7 bases, with 8 bases of the junction left unmatched. In nucleotides, the CDR3 is TGTGCCAGCAGCAGAGGCGGGAGAAGGAATGAGCAGTTCTTC. Its protein product is CASSRGGRRNEQFF.

The chain carries TRBV5-8 and TRBJ2-6; no definite D call. V was pared by 3 bases and J by 3 bases, with 16 bases between. The CDR3 runs to 17 residues. The germline V gene has CDR1 SGHTS and CDR2 YDEGEE. CDR3 protein: CASSSGRSPGGANVLTF. CDR3 DNA: TGTGCCAGCAGCTCTGGACGGTCCCCGGGTGGGGCCAACGTCCTGACTTTC.

V gene TRBV28 combines with J gene TRBJ1-1; 7 bases fit TRBD1. The CDR3 loop spans 14 amino acids. Losses at the gene ends were 7 bases for V and 1 base for J; bases not matched to a gene: 6. Germline lookup yields CDR1 MDHEN and CDR2 SYDVKM. This CDR3 is CASISTGWNTEAFF. The CDR3, as DNA: TGTGCCAGCATTTCGACAGGGTGGAACACTGAAGCTTTCTTT.

The CDR3 region has the DNA TGTGCCAGCAGGGCGACAGGGCTCTATGGCTACACCTTC. Amino acid sequence: CASRATGLYGYTF. The V and J genes are TRBV6-6 and TRBJ1-2, with 7 bases fitting TRBD1. This CDR3 region has 13 residues. Germline V gene data show CDR1 as MNHNY and CDR2 as SVGAGI (reference sequence). Trimming took 6 bases from V and 4 from J; bases not matched to a gene: 5.

The chain carries TRBV7-9 and TRBJ2-3; no clear D gene. This CDR3 has 16 residues. V dropped 5 bases and J dropped 5 bases, with 20 bases sitting between them. CDR1 SEHNR and CDR2 FQNEAQ come from the germline V gene (reference sequence). Here the CDR3 DNA reads TGTGCCAGCAGCCCACTGATAAGCCTACTCGGAGATACGCAGTATTTT. This translates into CASSPLISLLGDTQYF.

This chain links TRBV9 with TRBJ1-4; D unclear. CDR3 size: 15 residues. Germline assignment: CDR1 SGDLS and CDR2 YYNGEE. Between the trimmed V and J ends, which lost 0 bases and 6 bases, there was a span of 12 bases. Here the CDR3 DNA reads TGTGCCAGCAGCGTAGCACCCCAGTGGGATGAAAAACTGTTTTTT. Its translation: CASSVAPQWDEKLFF.

CDR3 amino acids: CASISQGAHTEAFF. In DNA, the CDR3 is TGTGCCAGCATCTCCCAGGGGGCACACACTGAAGCTTTCTTT. The genes are TRBV6-5 and TRBJ1-1; 8 bases are a match to TRBD1. Germline V gene data show CDR1 as MNHEY and CDR2 as SVGAGI. The CDR3 extends over 14 amino acids. Trimming at V came to 7 bases and at J to 3 bases, leaving 7 bases not matched to a gene.

The table lists this clone with a count of one. The chain has TRBV7-9 and TRBJ1-5; TRBD1 agrees at 11 bases. There are 17 residues in the CDR3. The J segment lost 3 bases and the V segment lost 6 bases, leaving 10 bases of the junction unmatched. Germline CDR1 SEHNR, CDR2 FQNEAQ (reference sequence). CDR3 nucleotide sequence: TGTGCCAGCAGTTCGATTGGGGACAGGGGGTCCAATCAGCCCCAGCATTTT. Residues: CASSSIGDRGSNQPQHF.

The V call is TRBV14, the J call TRBJ2-1; 7 bases are a match to TRBD2. V shed 1 base, J shed 3 bases, and the junction held 6 bases outside the gene matches. In germline, CDR1 is SGHDN, CDR2 FVKESK. CDR3 length equals 16 residues. In nucleotides, the CDR3 is TGTGCCAGCAGCCAAGTAATGGGGGGGGACTACAATGAGCAGTTCTTC. Protein: CASSQVMGGDYNEQFF.

This chain uses TRBV18 with TRBJ1-4, with D perhaps matching TRBD1 (5 bases). CDR3 length: 17 residues. Germline V CDR1 and CDR2: KGHSH, LQKENI. The V and J ends lost 2 bases and 5 bases respectively, with 18 bases between them. The CDR3 nucleotides read TGTGCCAGCTCACCATCAGGGCCGCCCTACCTCAATGAAAAACTGTTTTTT. Translation gives CASSPSGPPYLNEKLFF.